This TCR beta chain emerged from a study of cytomegalovirus exposure and HLA in healthy donors. Worth noting for this clone: Its antigen is as yet unknown.

Findings of the study overall: The authors judged a highly shared variant cluster likely a sequencing artifact. An analysis that was carried out later associated 16,951 TCR beta sequences with HLA alleles at 0.05 false discovery rate.

A multiplex PCR was run with 60 Vbeta primers and 13 Jbeta primers. Authors' analysis steps: Later reanalysis found roughly 80 million unique TCR beta chains, roughly 9.9 million of them shared. Profiling relied on immunoSEQ multiplex PCR, and the TCRdb table lists in-frame clones only, not all of them. The V and J calls and clone size were taken over from that table, and D and trimming were inferred from the DNA. The repertoire has around 130,000 clones, under 85% of them found once; the top ten carry 1.5% to 2%. The CDR3 has 13 residues. Per germline, CDR1 SGDLS and CDR2 YYNGEE. V was pared by 3 bases and J by 8 bases, with 14 bases between.

The chain links TRBV9 to TRBJ1-2; D might be TRBD1 (6 bases). Sequences were obtained from PBMCs. The clonotype was recovered from a boy under 18 in good health and CMV-seronegative. The CDR3 coding sequence is TGTGCCAGCAGCGCCAGGGGCGGTCGAGGCTACACCTTC. Protein: CASSARGGRGYTF.